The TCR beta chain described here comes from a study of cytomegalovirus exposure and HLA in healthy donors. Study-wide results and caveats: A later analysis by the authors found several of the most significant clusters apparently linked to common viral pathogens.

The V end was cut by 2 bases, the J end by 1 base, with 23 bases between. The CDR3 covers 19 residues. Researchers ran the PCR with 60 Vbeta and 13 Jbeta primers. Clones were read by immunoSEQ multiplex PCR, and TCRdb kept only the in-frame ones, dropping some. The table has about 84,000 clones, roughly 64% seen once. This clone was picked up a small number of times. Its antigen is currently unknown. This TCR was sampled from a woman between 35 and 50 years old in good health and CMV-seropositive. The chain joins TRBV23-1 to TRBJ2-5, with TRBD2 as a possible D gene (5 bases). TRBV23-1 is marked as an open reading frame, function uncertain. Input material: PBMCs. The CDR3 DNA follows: TGCGCCAGCAGTCAAAACCCCCTCGGAAGCGGAAAGGCCCAAGAGACCCAGTACTTC. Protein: CASSQNPLGSGKAQETQYF.